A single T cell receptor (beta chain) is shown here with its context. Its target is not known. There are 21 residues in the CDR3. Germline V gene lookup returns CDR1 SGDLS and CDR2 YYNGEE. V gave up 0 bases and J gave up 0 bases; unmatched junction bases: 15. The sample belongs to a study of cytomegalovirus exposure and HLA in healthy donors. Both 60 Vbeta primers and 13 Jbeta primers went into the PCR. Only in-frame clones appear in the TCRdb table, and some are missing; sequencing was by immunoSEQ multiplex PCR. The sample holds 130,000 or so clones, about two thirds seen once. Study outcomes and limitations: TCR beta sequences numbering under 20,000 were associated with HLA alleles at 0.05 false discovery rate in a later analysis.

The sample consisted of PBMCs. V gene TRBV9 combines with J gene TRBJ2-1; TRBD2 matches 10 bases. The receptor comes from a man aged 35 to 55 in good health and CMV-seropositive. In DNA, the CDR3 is TGTGCCAGCAGCGTAGCGTTTCTAGCGGGGGCCCATAGGAGCTCCTACAATGAGCAGTTCTTC. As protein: CASSVAFLAGAHRSSYNEQFF.